The 3 T cell receptor beta chains below come from one sample, sequenced in a study of blood T cell repertoires in COVID-19. TCRdb keeps only in-frame clones here, not all; method: immunoSEQ multiplex PCR. The table lists under 20,000 clones, around nine tenths of them singletons. Sequencing input: peripheral blood. The receptors were gathered from a human donor in a cohort sampled during active COVID-19.

This chain connects TRBV6-5 to TRBJ2-3; D unclear. The V and J ends lost 0 bases and 4 bases respectively, with 5 bases between them. The CDR3 consists of 13 residues. Germline V gives CDR1 MNHEY, CDR2 SVGAGI. CDR3 bases: TGTGCCAGCAGTTACTCACGGGCAGATACGCAGTATTTT. Protein product: CASSYSRADTQYF.

Concerning this clone: The sample holds other DNA sequences that translate to the same CDR3. The DNA of the CDR3 is TGTGCCACGAAGATCCAGGGAAGGGGGGGTCCGGCAGAGCAGTACTTC. This sequence encodes CATKIQGRGGPAEQYF. This chain joins TRBV19 and TRBJ2-7, with D perhaps TRBD2 (7 bases). Germline V gene lookup returns CDR1 LNHDA and CDR2 SQIVND (reference sequence). V shed 10 bases and J shed 7 bases, with 29 bases lying between them. The CDR3 has 16 residues.

V usage is TRBV14 and J usage is TRBJ1-1; no definite D call. The germline V gene encodes CDR1 SGHDN and CDR2 FVKESK. The CDR3 runs 13 residues. V lost 0 bases, J lost 11 bases, and 13 bases lay in between. The CDR3: CASSQELETEAFF. CDR3 in DNA: TGTGCCAGCAGCCAAGAGTTGGAGACCGAGGCTTTCTTT.